This T cell receptor beta chain was observed in a study of cytomegalovirus exposure and HLA in healthy donors. Regarding the study as a whole: Researchers reported that three CMV-associated chains were confirmed in vitro as CMV antigen-specific.

Donors were drawn from the approximately 110-subject validation cohort, separate from the approximately 670-subject first cohort. Looked up from germline, CDR1 is LGHNA and CDR2 is YSLEER. The CDR3 totals 15 residues. V trimming: 0 bases; J trimming: 7 bases; junction bases outside the gene matches: 8. Libraries were prepared by immunoSEQ multiplex PCR; TCRdb keeps only in-frame clonotypes and omits some of them. In the table there are almost 75,000 clones, around 81% of which are singletons. This clone was counted only a few times. Its antigen is unknown. This receptor was obtained from a man aged 25-40 years in good health and CMV-seronegative. Input material: PBMCs. The J gene is TRBJ1-2, the V gene TRBV4-3; 7 bases fit TRBD1. The CDR3 sequence: CASSQDGGGGFGYTF. The CDR3 coding sequence is TGCGCCAGCAGCCAAGATGGAGGGGGCGGTTTTGGCTACACCTTC.